This T cell receptor (beta chain) was found in a study of shared clonotypes between healthy human individuals. Study-level results: The generation probabilities recorded for non-shared clonotypes fell below those of clonotypes shared by all four donors.

As concerns this clone: The antigen remains undetermined.

Trimming left V 2 bases short and J 1 base short, with 20 bases between. This CDR3 contains 19 residues. Per the germline V gene, CDR1 is SGHTA and CDR2 is FQGNSA. Positive CCR7 selection of CD45RO-negative cells yielded the naive CD8 cells, and terminally differentiated effector memory CD45RA+ cells were excluded. The donors, all of them Caucasian adults, lived in Nashville, Tennessee. This table comes from immunoSEQ multiplex PCR, and its TCRdb copy is limited to in-frame clones, with some not included. Of millions of clones listed, less than 95% are singletons. Sequenced material: naive CD8+ T cells sorted from blood. The receptor comes from a man aged 18 to 29 in good health. This chain uses TRBV7-2 with TRBJ2-2; weak D call: TRBD2 (5 bases). As DNA, the CDR3 is TGTGCCAGCAGCTTAAGGTATCGGGATGGCGGAGGGAACACCGGGGAGCTGTTTTTT. Its translation: CASSLRYRDGGGNTGELFF.